This T cell receptor (beta chain) comes out of a study of T-cell reconstitution after alpha-beta-depleted transplantation in children listed by TCRdb under 2016. At the level of the whole study: T-cell immune reconstitution after TCRalphabeta/CD19-depleted allogeneic hematopoietic cell transplantation in children was quantitatively tracked in the study by means of TCR repertoire profiling. Broad study findings and their caveats: The frequencies of hyperexpanded clones fell over the following months, and after one year, T-cell counts and TCRbeta diversity were mostly attributed to newly produced T cells. The high TCRbeta diversity at day 60 in some patients was ascribed to recipient T cells and intrathymic progenitors that had survived conditioning. Apparently early alphabetaT-cell count recovery about two months after transplant reportedly relied on only several hundred rapidly expanded clones derived from non-depleted graft cells.

Library construction relied on PCR. The reads were generated on an Illumina HiSeq 2500. To normalize quantification of the TCRbeta repertoire, the TCR libraries were built with molecular barcoding that relied on unique molecular identifiers. TCRdb itself trimmed the public reads at Q25 with fastp, ran MiXCR and retained productive beta chains. When rows share a CDR3 protein, they turn into one entry using the most common DNA and genes. Within this sample are over 200,000 distinct CDR3 sequences, with about a tenth of them counted one time only. The top ten hold 25% to 30% of the sample. This clonotype was found many times. Its antigen specificity is not known. Per-base qualities were not stored, and no clone one base away is much larger. This specimen's treatment or condition label, interpreted: allogeneic hematopoietic cell transplantation with graft depleted of TCRalphabeta T cells and CD19 B cells. TCRalphabeta/CD19-depleted allogeneic hematopoietic cell grafts were given to the transplant recipients, all of whom were children.

The sequencing here drew on PBMCs, taken before TCRalphabeta/CD19-depleted stem cell transplant. This TCR derives from a child younger than two with acute myeloid leukemia, due to receive a stem cell transplant.

The encoded CDR3 is CASSLVPLVTQFF. The sequenced DNA: TGTGCCAGCAGCTTGGTTCCTCTAGTCACCCAGTTCTTC. The chain employs TRBV5-6 and TRBJ2-1; there is no confident call for the D gene. Looking up the germline V gene yields CDR1 SGHDT and CDR2 YYEEEE. The cysteine opens and the phenylalanine closes a CDR3 of 13 amino acids. This entry keeps only the CDR3 DNA: 39 bases, framed from base 1. V is cut by 0 bases and J by 13 bases, and the space between the germline ends is 14 bases.